Below, 31 T cell receptor beta chains from the same sample are listed, as sequenced in a study of T cell changes during pregnancy in multiple sclerosis. Sequencing was performed with immunoSEQ multiplex PCR; in TCRdb, only in-frame clones are kept and a portion is missing. The data show tens of thousands of clones, about 93% seen once. Sequences were derived from CD4+ T cells from peripheral blood mononuclear cells, sampled in the second trimester of pregnancy. The receptors were sampled from a female donor with multiple sclerosis, enrolled in a pregnancy study.

The chain joins TRBV10-3 to TRBJ1-1; D may be TRBD1 (6 bases). Deletions cut 8 bases from V and 1 base from J, with 14 bases between. The CDR3 consists of 14 residues. Germline V gene data show CDR1 as ENHRY and CDR2 as SYGVKD. CDR3 DNA: TGTGCCATCGTAAGTGGGGGCGGGAACACTGAAGCTTTCTTT. It is translated as CAIVSGGGNTEAFF.

The CDR3 region is CASSIDQAGGMFRSNQPQHF. The CDR3, as DNA: TGTGCCAGTAGTATAGATCAGGCAGGGGGCATGTTTCGGAGCAATCAGCCCCAGCATTTT. V gene TRBV19 combines with J gene TRBJ1-5; 8 bases map to TRBD1. This CDR3 comprises 20 residues. CDR1 and CDR2 from the germline V gene are LNHDA and SQIVND (reference sequence). Trimming at V came to 0 bases and at J to 1 base, leaving 14 bases not matched to a gene.

The genes are TRBV7-2 and TRBJ2-5; TRBD2 matches at 12 bases. Germline CDR1 and CDR2: SGHTA and FQGNSA. V dropped 4 bases and J dropped 5; count of bases not matched to a gene: 5. The CDR3 sequence is 15 residues long. The CDR3 region is CASSSTSGRHETQYF. CDR3 bases: TGTGCCAGCAGCTCAACTAGCGGGAGGCACGAGACCCAGTACTTC.

The chain employs TRBV12-5 and TRBJ1-1, with TRBD1 as a possible D gene (6 bases). Germline assignment: CDR1 LGHNT and CDR2 FRNRAP. This CDR3 spans 17 amino acids. Trimming pared 0 bases from V and 5 bases from J, leaving 19 bases between. The CDR3 protein is CASGLVLTGRGGTEAFF. CDR3 in DNA: TGTGCTAGTGGTTTGGTACTCACAGGTAGGGGGGGGACTGAAGCTTTCTTT.

The chain couples TRBV10-3 to TRBJ1-2; TRBD1 is a possible D gene (5 bases). CDR1 ENHRY and CDR2 SYGVKD come from the germline V gene. The CDR3 has 13 amino acids. V lost 10 bases, J lost 3 bases, and 15 bases lay in between. CDR3 nucleotide sequence: TGTGCCACCGCGCCAGGGTTGGACTATGGCTACACCTTC. It codes for CATAPGLDYGYTF.

This chain joins TRBV7-9 and TRBJ1-1, with 8 bases identical to TRBD1. The CDR3 extends over 14 amino acids. V shed 4 bases, J shed 0 bases, and the junction held 1 base outside the gene matches. Germline V CDR1 and CDR2: SEHNR, FQNEAQ (reference sequence). The CDR3 sequence: CASSWDRMNTEAFF. The DNA for the CDR3 is TGTGCCAGCAGCTGGGACAGGATGAACACTGAAGCTTTCTTT. The variable domain in full, with the rest retrieved from reference TRBV7-9 and TRBJ1-1, is DTGVSQNPRHKITKRGQNVTFRCDPISEHNRLYWYRQTLGQGPEFLTYFQNEAQLEKSRLLSDRFSAERPKGSFSTLEIQRTEQGDSAMYLCASSWDRMNTEAFFGQGTRLTVV.

The genes are TRBV27 and TRBJ2-3; TRBD2 matches 11 bases. Germline trimming cut 7 bases from V and 4 bases from J; bases unmatched to any gene: 19. Germline CDR1 reads MNHEY; CDR2 reads SMNVEV (reference sequence). This CDR3 contains 19 residues. This chain's CDR3 is CASKQNGLAGQSGADTQYF. As DNA, the CDR3 is TGTGCCAGCAAGCAAAACGGACTAGCGGGCCAGAGTGGCGCAGATACGCAGTATTTT.

This rearrangement joins TRBV18 to TRBJ1-2; D is perhaps TRBD1 (5 bases). Germline assignment: CDR1 KGHSH and CDR2 LQKENI. This CDR3 spans 18 amino acids. V lost 2 bases, J lost 0 bases, and 19 bases lay in between. The CDR3 is CASSPILDSTISNYGYTF. CDR3 DNA sequence: TGTGCCAGCTCACCAATTTTAGACAGCACTATTTCTAACTATGGCTACACCTTC.

This sequence joins TRBV28 and TRBJ1-1; TRBD1 agrees at 7 bases. The ends lost 8 bases at V and 0 bases at J; junction bases unmatched: 12. In germline, CDR1 is MDHEN, CDR2 SYDVKM. This CDR3 has 16 residues. DNA of the CDR3: TGTGCCAGCCGACTCAGGGGGTCTACGTTGAACACTGAAGCTTTCTTT. It yields the protein CASRLRGSTLNTEAFF. The full variable domain, in which reference TRBV28 and TRBJ1-1 provide the parts outside the CDR3, is DVKVTQSSRYLVKRTGEKVFLECVQDMDHENMFWYRQDPGLGLRLIYFSYDVKMKEKGDIPEGYSVSREKKERFSLILESASTNQTSMYLCASRLRGSTLNTEAFFGQGTRLTVV.

V usage is TRBV19 and J usage is TRBJ2-3; 13 bases fit TRBD2. The CDR3 is made up of 17 amino acids. Germline trimming cut 3 bases from V and 2 bases from J; bases unmatched to any gene: 5. The V gene's germline CDR1 is LNHDA and CDR2 SQIVND (reference sequence). CDR3: CASSMNGLAGATDTQYF. In DNA form, the CDR3 reads TGTGCCAGTAGTATGAACGGACTAGCGGGGGCCACAGATACGCAGTATTTT.

This sequence joins TRBV18 and TRBJ2-1, with 9 bases that match TRBD1. The V gene end was trimmed by 4 bases and the J gene end by 7 bases; junction bases not matched to a gene: 5. CDR3 length: 14 residues. CDR1 is KGHSH, CDR2 LQKENI, per germline. The CDR3 protein is CASSQGTGSNEQFF. Written as DNA, the CDR3 is TGTGCCAGCTCACAGGGGACAGGGTCGAATGAGCAGTTCTTC.

This clone was detected a few times. The chain couples TRBV12-1 to TRBJ1-1; the DNA was not used to check the table's D call, TRBD1. TRBV12-1 is a recognized pseudogene. The CDR3 covers 13 residues. CDR3 DNA: TGTGCCAGCAGCTTTAGGGGACAGAAAAAAGCTTTCTTT. Its translation: CASSFRGQKKAFF.

This rearrangement joins TRBV5-1 to TRBJ2-1; TRBD2 matches 8 bases. The CDR3 runs 15 residues. Unmatched junction bases numbered 9, after V lost 6 bases and J lost 4 bases. CDR1 is SGHRS and CDR2 is YFSETQ in the germline V gene. In DNA form, the CDR3 reads TGCGCCAGCACGCCGGGGACTAGGGCATACAATGAGCAGTTCTTC. This sequence encodes CASTPGTRAYNEQFF.

The rearrangement joins TRBV7-3 to TRBJ2-3; D is perhaps TRBD2 (5 bases). This CDR3 spans 16 amino acids. Trimming stripped 3 bases from V and 1 base from J, with 14 bases between. CDR1 and CDR2 (germline): SGHTA, FQGTGA. The CDR3 here is CASSLGGLRGTDTQYF. DNA for the CDR3: TGTGCCAGCAGCTTGGGCGGACTTAGGGGCACAGATACGCAGTATTTT. The full variable domain, with the rest looked up from reference TRBV7-3 and TRBJ2-3, is GAGVSQTPSNKVTEKGKYVELRCDPISGHTALYWYRQSLGQGPEFLIYFQGTGAADDSGLPNDRFFAVRPEGSVSTLKIQRTERGDSAVYLCASSLGGLRGTDTQYFGPGTRLTVL.

The chain joins TRBV28 to TRBJ1-3; D might be TRBD1 (6 bases). V was clipped by 3 bases and J by 6 bases, with 18 bases between them. CDR1 and CDR2 from the germline V gene are MDHEN and SYDVKM. The CDR3 spans 16 residues. CDR3 in amino acids: CASSFFWVNRENTIYF. As DNA, the CDR3 is TGTGCCAGCAGTTTTTTCTGGGTGAACAGGGAAAACACCATATATTTT.

V gene TRBV5-5 combines with J gene TRBJ1-2; D not certain. Germline CDR1 SGHKS, CDR2 YYEKEE (reference sequence). The V end was cut by 2 bases, the J end by 3 bases, with 11 bases between. The CDR3 contains 14 residues. CDR3 loop: CASSFDRRYYGYTF. The CDR3 DNA sequence: TGTGCCAGCAGCTTCGATAGGAGGTACTATGGCTACACCTTC.

This rearrangement joins TRBV6-1 to TRBJ2-2; 8 bases are a match to TRBD1. The germline V gene encodes CDR1 MNHNS and CDR2 SASEGT. The CDR3 is 15 amino acids. V lost 4 bases to trimming and J lost 6 bases; unmatched junction nucleotides: 7. The CDR3 region has the DNA TGTGCCAGCAGTGGGGCAGGGGGCGCCTCCGGGGAGCTGTTTTTT. Translating it yields CASSGAGGASGELFF.

The rearrangement links TRBV6-6 to TRBJ1-2, with D uncertain. Per the germline V gene, CDR1 is MNHNY and CDR2 is SVGAGI (reference sequence). The CDR3 is made up of 14 amino acids. V lost 6 bases and J 0 bases, leaving 11 bases between the germline ends. Here the CDR3 reads CASSQQLSNYGYTF. As DNA, the CDR3 is TGTGCCAGCAGCCAACAGCTATCTAACTATGGCTACACCTTC.

The chain has TRBV15 and TRBJ1-6; possibly TRBD1 for D (6 bases). The CDR3 spans 14 residues. CDR1 is LNHNV and CDR2 is YYDKDF in the germline V gene (reference sequence). Trimming took 2 bases from V and 8 from J, leaving 10 bases between them. CDR3 DNA: TGTGCCACCAGCAGAAGGGCAGGGGATTCACCCCTCCACTTT. The encoded protein is CATSRRAGDSPLHF.

This sequence joins TRBV5-1 and TRBJ2-7; 14 bases are a match to TRBD2. In germline, CDR1 is SGHRS, CDR2 YFSETQ. This CDR3 contains 18 residues. V was pared by 4 bases and J by 0 bases, with 9 bases of the junction left unmatched. CDR3 sequence reads: CASSPGLAGVGSSYEQYF. The CDR3 DNA sequence: TGCGCCAGCAGCCCGGGACTAGCGGGAGTAGGGAGCTCCTACGAGCAGTACTTC.

The gene calls are TRBV27 and TRBJ1-2, with 8 bases lining up with TRBD1. The length of the CDR3 is 14 residues. J lost 14 bases, V lost 4 bases, and 15 bases had no gene match. Germline CDR1 reads MNHEY; CDR2 reads SMNVEV (reference sequence). The CDR3 DNA reads TGTGCCAGCAGTTACGACAGGGGCCCCATGAGTTATACCTTC. Its protein product is CASSYDRGPMSYTF.

This clone has just a few counts. J is TRBJ1-1 and V is TRBV7-2; possible D gene TRBD1, 5 bases. The germline CDR1 and CDR2 sequences are SGHTA and FQGNSA. V was cut by 4 bases and J by 0 bases, with 9 bases left in between. The CDR3 is made up of 14 amino acids. The CDR3 DNA reads as TGTGCCAGCAGCTCCGACAGAGTGAACACTGAAGCTTTCTTT. The encoded protein is CASSSDRVNTEAFF.

The chain recombines TRBV19 with TRBJ2-3; TRBD1 matches 7 bases. There are 14 residues in the CDR3. Germline V gene lookup returns CDR1 LNHDA and CDR2 SQIVND (reference sequence). Unmatched junction bases numbered 4, after V lost 0 bases and J lost 7 bases. As DNA, the CDR3 is TGTGCCAGTAGTATAGAAATCAGGGGGAATACGCAGTATTTT. Protein: CASSIEIRGNTQYF.

The genes are TRBV4-3 and TRBJ1-2; TRBD1 might be the D (5 bases). Germline assignment: CDR1 LGHNA and CDR2 YSLEER. Trimming removed 0 bases at V and 1 base at J, with 9 bases between. This CDR3 is built from 15 residues. Written as DNA, the CDR3 is TGCGCCAGCAGCCAAGAGGCAGGGTATAACTATGGCTACACCTTC. Protein product: CASSQEAGYNYGYTF.

The J gene is TRBJ2-7, the V gene TRBV7-8; the match to TRBD1 covers 8 bases. The V gene's germline CDR1 is SGHVS and CDR2 FQNEAQ. V lost 0 bases and J lost 0; bases outside the gene matches: 7. There are 17 residues in the CDR3. The CDR3 bases are TGTGCCAGCAGCTTAGCGTGGTCCGGGACAGGCTCCTACGAGCAGTACTTC. It encodes CASSLAWSGTGSYEQYF. The whole variable domain, remainder taken from reference TRBV7-8 and TRBJ2-7, is GAGVSQSPRYKVAKRGQDVALRCDPISGHVSLFWYQQALGQGPEFLTYFQNEAQLDKSGLPSDRFFAERPEGSVSTLKIQRTQQEDSAVYLCASSLAWSGTGSYEQYFGPGTRLTVT.

This rearrangement joins TRBV9 to TRBJ2-1, with 15 bases aligning to TRBD2. In germline, CDR1 is SGDLS, CDR2 YYNGEE. Trimming cost V 2 bases and J 7 bases; bases outside gene matches: 4. The CDR3 loop spans 16 amino acids. The CDR3 sequence: CASSVAGTSGRNEQFF. The CDR3 nucleotides are TGTGCCAGCAGCGTCGCCGGGACTAGCGGGAGGAATGAGCAGTTCTTC. The full variable domain, its missing parts supplied by reference TRBV9 and TRBJ2-1, is DSGVTQTPKHLITATGQRVTLRCSPRSGDLSVYWYQQSLDQGLQFLIQYYNGEERAKGNILERFSAQQFPDLHSELNLSSLELGDSALYFCASSVAGTSGRNEQFFGPGTRLTVL.

CDR3 sequence reads: CASSSPRRGTDTQYF. The CDR3 bases are TGTGCCAGCAGTTCCCCCAGGAGGGGCACAGATACGCAGTATTTT. The V gene is TRBV6-5, the J gene TRBJ2-3, with TRBD2 as a possible D gene (6 bases). Trimming left V 4 bases short and J 1 base short, with 12 bases between. Germline V CDR1 and CDR2: MNHEY, SVGAGI. The CDR3 is 15 residues long.

The CDR3 region has the DNA TGTGCCAGCAGTGACGCAGGAAGCAACACTGAAGCTTTCTTT. This encodes CASSDAGSNTEAFF. This chain connects TRBV25-1 to TRBJ1-1, with D unclear. Germline-derived CDR1 and CDR2 are MGHDK and SYGVNS. V was cut by 3 bases and J by 2 bases, with 10 bases left in between. The CDR3 sequence is 14 residues long.

The chain is built from TRBV27 and TRBJ2-5, with TRBD2 as a possible D gene (7 bases). CDR3 length: 15 amino acids. V dropped 2 bases and J dropped 1 base, with 11 bases sitting between them. CDR1 and CDR2 (germline): MNHEY, SMNVEV (reference sequence). The CDR3 DNA is TGTGCCAGCAGTTTACGGGGGGCCCTCCAAGAGACCCAGTACTTC. Translating it yields CASSLRGALQETQYF.

The rearrangement joins TRBV7-2 to TRBJ1-1, with 8 bases lining up with TRBD1. This CDR3 has 15 residues. Losses at the gene ends were 5 bases for V and 4 bases for J; bases not matched to a gene: 9. In germline, CDR1 is SGHTA, CDR2 FQGNSA. The CDR3 DNA is TGTGCCAGCAGCCCTTGGACAGGGCCGAGCACTGAAGCTTTCTTT. This codes for CASSPWTGPSTEAFF.

V gene TRBV5-1 combines with J gene TRBJ2-2; D may be TRBD2 (6 bases). Germline CDR1 reads SGHRS; CDR2 reads YFSETQ. The CDR3 runs to 16 residues. The ends were cut back, 1 base at V and 1 base at J, with 11 bases in the middle. The CDR3 DNA reads as TGCGCCAGCAGCTTGAATCCAGCGGGGAACACCGGGGAGCTGTTTTTT. As protein: CASSLNPAGNTGELFF.